This T cell receptor (beta chain) was recovered during a study of T cell repertoires in aging, cancer and after chemotherapy. In its sample, this clonotype was seen a few times. This CDR3 is 15 amino acids long. V was pared by 6 bases and J by 0 bases, with 15 bases between. The template was genomic DNA from peripheral blood, not RNA. Rearranged V-D-J TRB sequences were amplified with a mixed TRB-A/B primer pool. TCRdb re-called the multiplex PCR reads through MiXCR, storing one row per CDR3 protein. There are fewer than 15,000 distinct CDR3 sequences in the sample; under 30% occur only once, and roughly half lies in the top ten.

This clonotype was sampled from a human donor in good health. The sequencing input was blood. V gene TRBV12-3 or TRBV12-4 combines with J gene TRBJ2-7; D possibly corresponds to TRBD2 (6 bases). Here the CDR3 DNA reads TGTGCCAGCAGGGCCGGGCGGGGAAGCTCCTACGAGCAGTACTTC. This gives the protein CASRAGRGSSYEQYF.